The 17 T cell receptor beta chains in this list originate from one sample, sequenced in a study of T-cell memory formation after mild COVID-19. Each CDR3 protein is one row after TCRdb ran MiXCR on the 5' RACE reads. Of hundreds of thousands of distinct CDR3 sequences in the sample, about 20% are singletons; the top ten hold around a fifth. The sequenced sample consisted of PBMCs or a T cell subset sorted from them (not recorded which). The receptors were sampled from a man between 18 and 35 years old who had mild COVID-19 (a few samples of this study predate the infection). Cell type and time point are not known.

This clonotype was seen a single time. This chain links TRBV6-5 with TRBJ1-2; the D is unclear. Deletions cut 6 bases from V and 7 bases from J, with 21 bases between. The CDR3 covers 15 residues. CDR1 and CDR2 from the germline V gene are MNHEY and SVGAGI. CDR3 sequence: CASSPDPGPWGGYTF. In DNA, the CDR3 is TGTGCCAGCAGCCCGGACCCCGGACCGTGGGGTGGCTACACCTTC.

The chain uses TRBV27 and TRBJ1-1; D is perhaps TRBD1 (5 bases). CDR1 and CDR2 from the germline V gene are MNHEY and SMNVEV (reference sequence). The V gene lost 6 bases and the J gene lost 4 bases, with 15 bases spanning the gap. CDR3 length: 14 amino acids. Here the CDR3 DNA reads TGTGCCAGCAGGCTAGGGGTGGGGGTCACTGAAGCTTTCTTT. The encoded protein is CASRLGVGVTEAFF.

The J gene is TRBJ2-1, the V gene TRBV4-3, with D unresolved. Trimming shortened V by 0 bases and J by 0 bases, and 15 bases separated the two germline ends. The germline V gene has CDR1 LGHNA and CDR2 YSLEER. The CDR3 is 18 amino acids. In DNA form, the CDR3 reads TGCGCCAGCAGCCAAGAACCACCCACCTCTGGCTCCTACAATGAGCAGTTCTTC. It codes for CASSQEPPTSGSYNEQFF.

The gene calls are TRBV12-3 or TRBV12-4 and TRBJ1-4, with D hard to call. Trimming took off 5 bases at V and 5 bases at J, with 21 bases between the two ends. The CDR3 sequence is 17 residues long. The CDR3 is CASSRDTYGLQNEKLFF. The CDR3 DNA follows: TGTGCCAGCAGTCGAGATACGTACGGCCTCCAAAATGAAAAACTGTTTTTT.

The V and J genes are TRBV9 and TRBJ2-5, with unresolved D. V was trimmed by 6 bases and J by 5 bases, leaving 17 bases between them. Germline-derived CDR1 and CDR2 are SGDLS and YYNGEE. This CDR3 region has 14 residues. The CDR3 protein is CASNANGQEETQYF. The CDR3 region has the DNA TGTGCCAGCAACGCAAACGGTCAGGAGGAGACCCAGTACTTC.

The genes are TRBV29-1 and TRBJ1-1; D unclear. V dropped 3 bases and J dropped 0 bases, with 8 bases sitting between them. Germline-derived CDR1 and CDR2 are SQVTM and ANQGSEA. The CDR3 sequence is 13 residues long. CDR3 region: CSVEQTLNTEAFF. The CDR3 coding sequence is TGCAGCGTTGAGCAGACCTTGAACACTGAAGCTTTCTTT.

This clonotype showed up just a few times. The chain combines TRBV6-2 or TRBV6-3 with TRBJ1-2; no firm D call. From germline, CDR1 is MNHEY and CDR2 SVGEGT. Trimming removed 5 bases at V and 5 bases at J, with 12 bases between. The length of the CDR3 is 13 residues. The CDR3 region has the DNA TGTGCCAGCAGTCCGACGGTTCGGTATGGCTACACCTTC. Amino acids: CASSPTVRYGYTF.

This clonotype was seen more than once but under ten times. V usage is TRBV20-1 and J usage is TRBJ2-5, with 7 bases fitting TRBD2. Germline loops: CDR1 DFQATT, CDR2 SNEGSKA (reference sequence). Losses at the gene ends were 3 bases for V and 1 base for J; bases not matched to a gene: 8. The CDR3 has 15 residues. The chain's CDR3 is CSASWAAGVQETQYF. The CDR3 nucleotides read TGCAGTGCTAGTTGGGCGGCGGGGGTCCAAGAGACCCAGTACTTC.

This chain's CDR3 is CSASYATNEKLFF. The CDR3 DNA sequence: TGCAGTGCTTCCTATGCAACTAATGAAAAACTGTTTTTT. The chain uses TRBV20-1 and TRBJ1-4; D is undetermined. The length of the CDR3 is 13 residues. Germline V CDR1 and CDR2: DFQATT, SNEGSKA (reference sequence). Trimming removed 5 bases from V and 0 bases from J, with 7 bases in between.

This clonotype showed up many times. The rearrangement links TRBV5-1 to TRBJ2-5, with no clear D. Trimming took 0 bases from V and 2 from J, leaving 14 bases between them. The CDR3 is 16 residues long. Germline CDR1 is SGHRS and CDR2 is YFSETQ. The CDR3 DNA reads TGCGCCAGCAGCTTGGTATCCAGAAAGGGACAAGAGACCCAGTACTTC. The encoded protein is CASSLVSRKGQETQYF.

This clonotype was observed a few times. This rearrangement joins TRBV5-6 to TRBJ1-1, with 8 bases matching TRBD1. The CDR3 consists of 14 residues. In germline, CDR1 is SGHDT, CDR2 YYEEEE. V lost 4 bases, J lost 8 bases, and 10 bases stayed unmatched. CDR3 nucleotide sequence: TGTGCCAGCAGCCCGGGACAGGCCACCGTCGAAGCTTTCTTT. Translation gives CASSPGQATVEAFF.

This clonotype was counted many times. The CDR3 DNA sequence: TGCGCCAGCAGCTTGGGACAGGGCTACACTGAAGCTTTCTTT. This translates into CASSLGQGYTEAFF. This chain links TRBV5-1 with TRBJ1-1, with TRBD1 identical over 7 bases. The V gene's germline CDR1 is SGHRS and CDR2 YFSETQ. V trimming: 0 bases; J trimming: 3 bases; junction bases outside the gene matches: 2. The CDR3 has 14 amino acids.

The gene calls are TRBV6-6 and TRBJ2-7; D possibly matches TRBD1 or TRBD2 (6 bases each). Trimming shortened V by 7 bases and J by 5 bases, and 18 bases separated the two germline ends. The CDR3 spans 14 residues. Per the germline V gene, CDR1 is MNHNY and CDR2 is SVGAGI (reference sequence). The CDR3 here is CASTYRGQGNEQYF. In DNA form, the CDR3 reads TGTGCCAGCACCTACCGGGGGCAGGGGAACGAGCAGTACTTC.

The chain couples TRBV6-5 to TRBJ1-2; 7 positions agree with TRBD1. Germline V lookup: CDR1 MNHEY, CDR2 SVGAGI. This CDR3 comprises 14 residues. Trimming took 4 bases from V and 6 from J; bases not matched to a gene: 8. CDR3 protein: CASSSQGVFNGYTF. Here the CDR3 DNA reads TGTGCCAGCAGTTCGCAGGGGGTTTTTAATGGCTACACCTTC.

This clonotype has only a few counts. The J gene is TRBJ1-4, the V gene TRBV19; weak D call: TRBD1 (5 bases). Germline-derived CDR1 and CDR2 are LNHDA and SQIVND (reference sequence). V was trimmed by 4 bases and J by 5 bases, leaving 11 bases between them. This CDR3 region has 14 residues. In DNA, the CDR3 is TGTGCCAGTAGTAGCCACCGACAGAATGAAAAACTGTTTTTT. Translated: CASSSHRQNEKLFF.

The rearrangement links TRBV6-5 to TRBJ2-2; D ambiguous. The V and J ends lost 5 bases and 4 bases respectively, with 8 bases between them. Germline CDR1 MNHEY, CDR2 SVGAGI. The CDR3 sequence is 13 residues long. The CDR3 DNA reads TGTGCCAGCAGTACGTTGGGCACCGGGGAGCTGTTTTTT. It codes for CASSTLGTGELFF.

The gene calls are TRBV11-3 and TRBJ2-2; D not resolved. CDR1 is SGHNT, CDR2 YENEEA, per germline. Trimming stripped 4 bases from V and 2 bases from J, with 11 bases between. The CDR3 loop spans 15 amino acids. CDR3 residues: CASSSPSTNTGELFF. CDR3 nucleotides: TGTGCCAGCAGCTCCCCCTCAACAAACACCGGGGAGCTGTTTTTT. The variable domain in full, completed from reference TRBV11-3 and TRBJ2-2, reads EAGVVQSPRYKIIEKKQPVAFWCNPISGHNTLYWYLQNLGQGPELLIRYENEEAVDDSQLPKDRFSAERLKGVDSTLKIQPAELGDSAVYLCASSSPSTNTGELFFGEGSRLTVL.